This T cell receptor (beta chain) was obtained from a study of cytomegalovirus exposure and HLA in healthy donors. The primer mix had 60 Vbeta and 13 Jbeta primers. Sequenced by immunoSEQ multiplex PCR; TCRdb stores in-frame clones only, minus some. Here the sample spans 85,000 to 95,000 clones, 60% to 80% being singletons. CDR1 and CDR2 (germline): LNHDA, SQIVND (reference sequence). CDR3 length: 12 amino acids. V was trimmed by 5 bases and J by 10 bases, leaving 14 bases between them. The gene calls are TRBV19 and TRBJ1-1, with D possibly being TRBD1 (5 bases). This TCR was recovered from a woman aged 25 to 39 in good health and CMV-seronegative. Sequencing used PBMCs. The DNA for the CDR3 is TGTGCCAGTAGTTCATACAGGTTGGGAGCTTTCTTT. Amino acids: CASSSYRLGAFF.